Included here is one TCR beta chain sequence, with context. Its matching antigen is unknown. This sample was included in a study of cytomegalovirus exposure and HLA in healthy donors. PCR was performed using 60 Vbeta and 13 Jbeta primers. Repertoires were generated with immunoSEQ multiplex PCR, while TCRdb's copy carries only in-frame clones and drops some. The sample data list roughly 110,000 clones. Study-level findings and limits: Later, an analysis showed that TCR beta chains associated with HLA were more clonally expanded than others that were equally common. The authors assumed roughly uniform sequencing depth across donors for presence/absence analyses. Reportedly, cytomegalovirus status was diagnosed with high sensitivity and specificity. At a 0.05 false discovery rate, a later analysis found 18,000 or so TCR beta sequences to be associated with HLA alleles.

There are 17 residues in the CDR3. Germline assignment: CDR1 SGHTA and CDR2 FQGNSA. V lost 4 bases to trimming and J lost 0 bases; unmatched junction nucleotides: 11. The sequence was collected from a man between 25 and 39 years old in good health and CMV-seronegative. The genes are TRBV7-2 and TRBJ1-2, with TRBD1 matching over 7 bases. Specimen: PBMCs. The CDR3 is CASSSPGTADSNYGYTF. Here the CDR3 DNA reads TGTGCCAGCAGCTCACCCGGGACAGCGGACTCTAACTATGGCTACACCTTC.